The rows below give T cell receptor beta chains drawn from one sample of a study of blood T cells in healthy people across ages. TCRdb processed the 5' RACE reads anew with MiXCR; each CDR3 protein has one entry. The sample has approximately 810,000 distinct CDR3 sequences; 25% to 35% are singletons. Material for sequencing was blood. The receptors were sampled from a woman of 80 years or more in good health. Each CDR3 is given with its conserved first and last residue. Each record gives: D gene, clone size, J gene, V gene, CDR3 protein, CDR3 DNA. The D gene is left open where the match is weak. Expanded clones get a size class; other rows say once, few or many, or leave the size out.

- | many | TRBJ1-1 | TRBV12-3/TRBV12-4 | CASSPTGFTEAFF | TGTGCCAGCAGTCCCACAGGGTTCACTGAAGCTTTCTTT
- | many | TRBJ2-5 | TRBV5-1 | CASSHAPHTDQETQYF | TGCGCCAGCAGCCATGCCCCTCATACTGACCAAGAGACCCAGTACTTC
- | - | TRBJ2-6 | TRBV12-3/TRBV12-4 | CASKGDGANVLTF | TGTGCCAGCAAAGGGGACGGGGCCAACGTCCTGACTTTC
TRBD2 | many | TRBJ2-5 | TRBV7-2 | CASSLDSGGQETQYF | TGTGCCAGCAGCTTAGACTCGGGGGGGCAGGAGACCCAGTACTTC
- | few | TRBJ1-1 | TRBV21-1 | CASSALTGGCTEAFF | TGTGCCAGCAGCGCCTTAACAGGGGGATGCACTGAAGCTTTCTTT
- | many | TRBJ1-2 | TRBV7-2 | CASSLAPGMANYGYTF | TGTGCCAGCAGCTTAGCTCCGGGGATGGCTAACTATGGCTACACCTTC
- | few | TRBJ2-1 | TRBV7-9 | CASSLFGGDEQFF | TGTGCCAGCAGCTTATTCGGGGGCGATGAGCAGTTCTTC
- | - | TRBJ1-1 | TRBV5-5 | CASSPSGVRTEAFF | TGTGCCAGCAGCCCGTCGGGGGTACGGACTGAAGCTTTCTTT
- | - | TRBJ2-1 | TRBV2 | CASEGAGTETQFF | TGTGCCAGCGAGGGAGCAGGTACGGAGACCCAGTTCTTC
TRBD1 | - | TRBJ2-7 | TRBV5-6 | CASSWWNTRTGPSYEQYF | TGTGCCAGCAGCTGGTGGAATACCCGGACAGGGCCCTCCTACGAGCAGTACTTC
TRBD2 | - | TRBJ2-3 | TRBV6-5 | CAGRQTSGASTDTQYF | TGTGCCGGCAGGCAGACTAGCGGGGCTAGCACAGATACGCAGTATTTT
TRBD2 | many | TRBJ2-3 | TRBV11-2 | CASSPGLAGDTQYF | TGTGCCAGCAGTCCGGGACTAGCGGGAGATACGCAGTATTTT
- | - | TRBJ2-1 | TRBV7-2 | CASSRGGDYNKQFF | TGTGCCAGCAGCAGGGGGGGAGATTACAATAAGCAGTTCTTC
- | - | TRBJ1-5 | TRBV28 | CASSFVTADQPQHF | TGTGCCAGCAGTTTTGTGACAGCCGATCAGCCCCAGCATTTT
- | many | TRBJ2-4 | TRBV4-2 | CASSQDPSGAKNIQYF | TGTGCCAGCAGCCAAGATCCCTCAGGAGCCAAAAACATTCAGTACTTC
- | - | TRBJ2-3 | TRBV7-2 | CASSFLRQVNLWSTDTQYF | TGTGCCAGCAGTTTCCTAAGACAGGTCAATTTGTGGAGCACAGATACGCAGTATTTT
TRBD1 | few | TRBJ1-5 | TRBV3-1 | CASSRGQVNQPQHF | TGTGCCAGCAGTCGAGGACAGGTCAATCAGCCCCAGCATTTT
- | many | TRBJ2-6 | TRBV6-5 | CASRRDGISGANVLTF | TGTGCCAGCAGACGGGACGGGATCTCTGGGGCCAACGTCCTGACTTTC
- | many | TRBJ2-7 | TRBV11-2 | CASSLGAGQAYEQYF | TGTGCCAGCAGCTTAGGGGCGGGACAAGCCTACGAGCAGTACTTC
TRBD1 | many | TRBJ2-5 | TRBV20-1 | CSAVRDRAQETQYF | TGCAGTGCTGTCCGGGACAGGGCCCAAGAGACCCAGTACTTC
TRBD2 | many | TRBJ2-5 | TRBV7-2 | CASTTTSGGYQETQYF | TGTGCCAGCACCACGACTAGCGGGGGGTACCAAGAGACCCAGTACTTC
- | - | TRBJ2-1 | TRBV20-1 | CSATDSPNEQFF | TGCAGTGCTACCGACTCCCCCAATGAGCAGTTCTTC
TRBD1 | many | TRBJ1-2 | TRBV6-6 | CASSAGTEYGYTF | TGTGCCAGCAGTGCCGGGACAGAGTATGGCTACACCTTC
- | - | TRBJ2-7 | TRBV27 | CASSLGPNNEQYF | TGTGCCAGCAGTTTAGGACCGAACAATGAGCAGTACTTC
- | - | TRBJ1-2 | TRBV14 | CASKASGVYGYTF | TGTGCCAGCAAAGCGAGTGGGGTCTATGGCTACACCTTC
- | many | TRBJ2-7 | TRBV3-1 | CASSRGGQILYEQYF | TGTGCCAGCAGCCGGGGGGGACAGATTCTCTACGAGCAGTACTTC
TRBD1 | many | TRBJ2-7 | TRBV7-6 | CASSFPGQGPEQYF | TGTGCCAGCAGCTTCCCAGGACAGGGCCCCGAGCAGTACTTC
- | many | TRBJ1-2 | TRBV12-3/TRBV12-4 | CASSLMDYGYTF | TGTGCCAGCAGCTTAATGGACTATGGCTACACCTTC
- | many | TRBJ2-5 | TRBV5-1 | CASSHDVTETQYF | TGCGCCAGCAGCCACGACGTGACGGAGACCCAGTACTTC
- | - | TRBJ2-7 | TRBV4-1 | CASSQGTGSGYEQYF | TGCGCCAGCAGCCAAGGGACCGGGTCAGGGTACGAGCAGTACTTC
TRBD1 | - | TRBJ2-1 | TRBV12-3/TRBV12-4 | CASSLSSDRYEQFF | TGTGCCAGCAGTTTATCTTCGGACAGGTACGAGCAGTTCTTC